Listed below are T cell receptor beta chains from one sample, sequenced in a study of blood T cell repertoires in COVID-19. Generated by immunoSEQ multiplex PCR, the TCRdb table keeps only in-frame clones and is missing some. This table has over 200,000 clones, approximately 79% appearing once. The sequenced material came from peripheral blood. The receptors here all came from a human donor in a cohort sampled during active COVID-19. The CDR3 runs from the conserved cysteine through the conserved F or W. Each record gives: D gene, J gene, V gene, clone size, CDR3 DNA, CDR3 protein. D genes are given only for firm matches. Clone size is not always given. Where it is, it says once, few, many or a class for expanded clones.

d_call: TRBD2
j_call: TRBJ2-7
v_call: TRBV5-4
clone_size: NA
cdr3_nt: TGTGCCAGCAGCTTGGCGGGACTAGCGGGATACGAGCAGTACTTC
cdr3_aa: CASSLAGLAGYEQYF

d_call: TRBD1
j_call: TRBJ1-2
v_call: TRBV25-1
clone_size: NA
cdr3_nt: TGTGCCAGCAGGTCGGGACAGATCTATGGCTACACCTTC
cdr3_aa: CASRSGQIYGYTF

d_call: TRBD1
j_call: TRBJ1-1
v_call: TRBV19
clone_size: NA
cdr3_nt: TGTGCCAGTAGACAGACAGGGCGGAACACTGAAGCTTTCTTT
cdr3_aa: CASRQTGRNTEAFF

d_call: NA
j_call: TRBJ2-7
v_call: TRBV9
clone_size: NA
cdr3_nt: TGTGCCAGCAGCCCACGGGAGTCCGCTTACGAGCAGTACTTC
cdr3_aa: CASSPRESAYEQYF

d_call: TRBD2
j_call: TRBJ2-1
v_call: TRBV7-9
clone_size: NA
cdr3_nt: TGTGCCAGCAGCCTCACTAGCGGGAGGTCCAATGAGCAGTTCTTC
cdr3_aa: CASSLTSGRSNEQFF

d_call: NA
j_call: TRBJ2-2
v_call: TRBV4-1
clone_size: NA
cdr3_nt: TGCGCCAGCAGCCAAGATCTGAGGCTGAACACCGGGGAGCTGTTTTTT
cdr3_aa: CASSQDLRLNTGELFF

d_call: NA
j_call: TRBJ2-7
v_call: TRBV9
clone_size: NA
cdr3_nt: TGTGCCAGCAGCGTTTCTGCAGGGAAGGGCGAGCAGTACTTC
cdr3_aa: CASSVSAGKGEQYF

d_call: TRBD2
j_call: TRBJ2-1
v_call: TRBV15
clone_size: NA
cdr3_nt: TGTGCCACCAGCAGAGATCTCGCTAGCGGGGGGAATGAGCAGTTCTTC
cdr3_aa: CATSRDLASGGNEQFF

d_call: TRBD2
j_call: TRBJ2-1
v_call: TRBV7-3
clone_size: NA
cdr3_nt: TGTGCCAGCAGCCCCAACCCCCGATCGGGACTAGCGGGAGTTGAGCAGTTCTTC
cdr3_aa: CASSPNPRSGLAGVEQFF

d_call: TRBD2
j_call: TRBJ2-7
v_call: TRBV27
clone_size: once
cdr3_nt: TGTGCCAGCGAGCGCCGACGGCCTAGCGGGAGTAACGAGCAGTACTTC
cdr3_aa: CASERRRPSGSNEQYF

d_call: NA
j_call: TRBJ1-6
v_call: TRBV7-9
clone_size: NA
cdr3_nt: TGTGCCAGCAGCTTGCTTTCGCAGGCAACGTCACCCCTCCACTTT
cdr3_aa: CASSLLSQATSPLHF

d_call: NA
j_call: TRBJ1-2
v_call: TRBV19
clone_size: NA
cdr3_nt: TGTGCCATCCGGACAACTAACTATGGCTACACCTTC
cdr3_aa: CAIRTTNYGYTF

d_call: TRBD1
j_call: TRBJ1-5
v_call: TRBV28
clone_size: NA
cdr3_nt: TGTGCCAGCAGTGGAAGGGACAGGGGGGTACAAAGCAATCAGCCCCAGCATTTT
cdr3_aa: CASSGRDRGVQSNQPQHF

d_call: NA
j_call: TRBJ2-2
v_call: TRBV9
clone_size: NA
cdr3_nt: TGTGCCAGCAGCGTAGGAATCGGGGTAACCGGGGAGCTGTTTTTT
cdr3_aa: CASSVGIGVTGELFF

d_call: NA
j_call: TRBJ1-1
v_call: TRBV10-3
clone_size: NA
cdr3_nt: TGTGCCATCAGTGGGGGGGGAGGGGCCAACACTGAAGCTTTCTTT
cdr3_aa: CAISGGGGANTEAFF

d_call: NA
j_call: TRBJ1-1
v_call: TRBV19
clone_size: NA
cdr3_nt: TGTGCCAGTAGTTCGGTGCCAGGGGTTTACCCTGAAGCTTTCTTT
cdr3_aa: CASSSVPGVYPEAFF

d_call: TRBD2
j_call: TRBJ2-1
v_call: TRBV6-5
clone_size: NA
cdr3_nt: TGTGCCAGCAGCCGTAGCGGGAGCTCCTACAATGAGCAGTTCTTC
cdr3_aa: CASSRSGSSYNEQFF

d_call: NA
j_call: TRBJ2-7
v_call: TRBV5-1
clone_size: NA
cdr3_nt: TGCGCCAGCAGCTTGGCCGGTACCTCCTACGAGCAGTACTTC
cdr3_aa: CASSLAGTSYEQYF

d_call: NA
j_call: TRBJ1-1
v_call: TRBV11-3
clone_size: NA
cdr3_nt: TGTGCCAGCAGCTACGACCGGGACACTGAAGCTTTCTTT
cdr3_aa: CASSYDRDTEAFF

d_call: NA
j_call: TRBJ2-3
v_call: TRBV6-6
clone_size: NA
cdr3_nt: TGTGCCAGCAGTTACGAGGCGGCGGGAATCACAGATACGCAGTATTTT
cdr3_aa: CASSYEAAGITDTQYF

d_call: TRBD2
j_call: TRBJ2-1
v_call: TRBV6-6
clone_size: NA
cdr3_nt: TGTGCCAGCAGTCCCGGGACTAGCGGAAAACATGAGCAGTTCTTC
cdr3_aa: CASSPGTSGKHEQFF

d_call: TRBD2
j_call: TRBJ2-7
v_call: TRBV5-4
clone_size: NA
cdr3_nt: TGTGCCAGCAGTATAGCGGGAGGGCGGGGAGAGCAGTACTTC
cdr3_aa: CASSIAGGRGEQYF

d_call: TRBD1
j_call: TRBJ1-2
v_call: TRBV2
clone_size: NA
cdr3_nt: TGTGCCAGCAACGGACCGGGACAGGGGTATGGCTACACCTTC
cdr3_aa: CASNGPGQGYGYTF

d_call: NA
j_call: TRBJ2-7
v_call: TRBV30
clone_size: NA
cdr3_nt: TGTGCCTGGAGTGTAGGGGCAGGGGTATCCTACGAGCAGTACTTC
cdr3_aa: CAWSVGAGVSYEQYF

d_call: TRBD2
j_call: TRBJ2-7
v_call: TRBV18
clone_size: NA
cdr3_nt: TGTGCCAGCGCTCCGACTAGCGTCGGGAACGAGCAGTACTTC
cdr3_aa: CASAPTSVGNEQYF

d_call: TRBD2
j_call: TRBJ2-5
v_call: TRBV7-9
clone_size: NA
cdr3_nt: TGTGCCAGCAGCTTACCGGGGGTAGCGGGAGAGACCCAGTACTTC
cdr3_aa: CASSLPGVAGETQYF

d_call: TRBD1
j_call: TRBJ2-1
v_call: TRBV7-8
clone_size: NA
cdr3_nt: TGTGCCAGCCTACAGGACAGGGCAGTAGCGCTGAGCTCCTACAATGAGCAGTTCTTC
cdr3_aa: CASLQDRAVALSSYNEQFF

d_call: TRBD2
j_call: TRBJ2-1
v_call: TRBV10-3
clone_size: once
cdr3_nt: TGTGCCATATCCGGGACTAGCGAAGGTTCTTGGCTGGATGAGCAGTTCTTC
cdr3_aa: CAISGTSEGSWLDEQFF

d_call: TRBD2
j_call: TRBJ2-7
v_call: TRBV7-6
clone_size: NA
cdr3_nt: TGTGCCAGCAGCAAGCGAGCGGGAGAGACCTACGAGCAGTACTTC
cdr3_aa: CASSKRAGETYEQYF

d_call: TRBD2
j_call: TRBJ2-7
v_call: TRBV27
clone_size: NA
cdr3_nt: TGTGCCAGCAGTTTATGGCTAGCGGGAGCCGAGCAGTACTTC
cdr3_aa: CASSLWLAGAEQYF

d_call: NA
j_call: TRBJ1-5
v_call: TRBV6-1
clone_size: NA
cdr3_nt: TGTGCCAGCAGTGAAGACAGTTCGTCTCAGCCCCAGCATTTT
cdr3_aa: CASSEDSSSQPQHF

d_call: TRBD1
j_call: TRBJ2-1
v_call: TRBV3-1/TRBV3-2
clone_size: NA
cdr3_nt: TGTGCCAGCAGCCCAACAGGGGGCGCAAACAATGAGCAGTTCTTC
cdr3_aa: CASSPTGGANNEQFF

d_call: NA
j_call: TRBJ2-2
v_call: TRBV5-4
clone_size: NA
cdr3_nt: TGTGCCAGCAGCCCCCAGGGCCTCTTTAACACCGGGGAGCTGTTTTTT
cdr3_aa: CASSPQGLFNTGELFF